This entry is about one T cell receptor (beta chain). This specimen belongs to a study of blood T cell repertoires in COVID-19. The data were produced by immunoSEQ multiplex PCR, yet TCRdb's version contains in-frame clones alone and is incomplete. The table records approximately 81,000 clones, roughly 82% of them present only once. Germline trimming cut 0 bases from V and 3 bases from J; bases unmatched to any gene: 4. The CDR3 runs 15 residues. Germline V gene data show CDR1 as MNHEY and CDR2 as SVGAGI. The chain recombines TRBV6-5 with TRBJ2-7; 8 nucleotides match TRBD2. The source of this sequence is a human donor in a cohort sampled during active COVID-19. Sequencing used peripheral blood. Here the CDR3 DNA reads TGTGCCAGCAGTTACTCCGGGGGGGGCGACTACGAGCAGTACTTC. Translation gives CASSYSGGGDYEQYF.